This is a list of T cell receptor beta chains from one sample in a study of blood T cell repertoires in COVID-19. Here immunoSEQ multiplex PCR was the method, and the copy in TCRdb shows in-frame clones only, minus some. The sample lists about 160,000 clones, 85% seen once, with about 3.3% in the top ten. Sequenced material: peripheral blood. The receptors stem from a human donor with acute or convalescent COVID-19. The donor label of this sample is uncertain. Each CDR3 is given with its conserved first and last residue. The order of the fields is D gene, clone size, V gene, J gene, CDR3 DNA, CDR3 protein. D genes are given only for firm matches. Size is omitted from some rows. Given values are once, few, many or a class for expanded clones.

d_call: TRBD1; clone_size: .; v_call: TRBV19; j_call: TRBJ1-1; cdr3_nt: TGTGCCAGTAGTATTTCAGGGACAGGGTTCACTGAAGCTTTCTTT; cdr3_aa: CASSISGTGFTEAFF
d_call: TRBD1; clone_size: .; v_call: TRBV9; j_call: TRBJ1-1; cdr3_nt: TGTGCCAGCAGCGTCGACAGGGCCACTGAAGCTTTCTTT; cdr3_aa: CASSVDRATEAFF
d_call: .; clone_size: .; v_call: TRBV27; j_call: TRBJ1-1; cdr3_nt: TGTGCCACTTTCGGGGGTAACACTGAAGCTTTCTTT; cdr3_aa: CATFGGNTEAFF
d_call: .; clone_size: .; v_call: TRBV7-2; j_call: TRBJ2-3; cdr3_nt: TGTGCCAGCAGCTATCTATCTAGCACAGATACGCAGTATTTT; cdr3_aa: CASSYLSSTDTQYF
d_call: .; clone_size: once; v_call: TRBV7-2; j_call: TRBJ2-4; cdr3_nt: TGTGCCAGCAGCGCGTCCCAGACCCTTGTGGGCGGGGCCAAAAACATTCAGTACTTC; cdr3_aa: CASSASQTLVGGAKNIQYF
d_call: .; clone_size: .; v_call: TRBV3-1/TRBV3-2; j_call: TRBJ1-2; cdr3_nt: TGTGCCAGCAGCCAAGACAGAAGTGGTGGCTACACCTTC; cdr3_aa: CASSQDRSGGYTF
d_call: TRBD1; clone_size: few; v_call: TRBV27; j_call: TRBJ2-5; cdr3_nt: TGTGCCAGCAGTTTATCCCGACAGGGGGAGAGAGAGACCCAGTACTTC; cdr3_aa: CASSLSRQGERETQYF
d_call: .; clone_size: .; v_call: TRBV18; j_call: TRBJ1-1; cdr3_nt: TGTGCCAGCTCACCCCAGGCGAACACTGAAGCTTTCTTT; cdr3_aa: CASSPQANTEAFF
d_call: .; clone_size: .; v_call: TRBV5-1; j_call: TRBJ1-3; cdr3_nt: TGCGCCAGCAGCTTGGACGGAGGATCTGGAAACACCATATATTTT; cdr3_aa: CASSLDGGSGNTIYF
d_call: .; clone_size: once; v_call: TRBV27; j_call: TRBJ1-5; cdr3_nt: TGTGCCAGCAGTTTATCGTCTCAGGGAAATCAGCCCCAGCATTTT; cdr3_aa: CASSLSSQGNQPQHF
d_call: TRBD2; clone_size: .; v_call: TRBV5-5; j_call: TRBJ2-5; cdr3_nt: TGTGCCAGTCTGGCAGCGGGGGCCCAAGAGACCCAGTACTTC; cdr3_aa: CASLAAGAQETQYF
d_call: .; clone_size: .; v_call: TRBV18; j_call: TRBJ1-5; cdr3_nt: TGTGCCAGCTCACCACCGTCCAGGGCCAATCAGCCCCAGCATTTT; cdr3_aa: CASSPPSRANQPQHF
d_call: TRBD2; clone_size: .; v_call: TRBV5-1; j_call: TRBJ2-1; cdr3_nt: TGCGCCAGCAGCTTGGTCAGCGGGGGTCACAATGAGCAGTTCTTC; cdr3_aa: CASSLVSGGHNEQFF
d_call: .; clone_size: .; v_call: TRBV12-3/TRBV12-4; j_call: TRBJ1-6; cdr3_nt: TGTGCCAGCAGTACGAGCGGGAATTCACCCCTCCACTTT; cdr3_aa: CASSTSGNSPLHF
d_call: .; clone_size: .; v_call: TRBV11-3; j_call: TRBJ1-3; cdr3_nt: TGTGCCAGCAGTCGCTATGCCGGGGACACAAACTCTGGAAACACCATATATTTT; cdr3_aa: CASSRYAGDTNSGNTIYF
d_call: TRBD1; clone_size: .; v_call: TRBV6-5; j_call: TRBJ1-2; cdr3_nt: TGTGCCAGCAGTTACGGGAGGACAGGGCGGTCTGGCTACACCTTC; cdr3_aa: CASSYGRTGRSGYTF
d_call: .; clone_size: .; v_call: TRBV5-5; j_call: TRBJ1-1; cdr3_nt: TGTGCCAGCAGCTCTCTATCCGAAGCTTTCTTT; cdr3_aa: CASSSLSEAFF
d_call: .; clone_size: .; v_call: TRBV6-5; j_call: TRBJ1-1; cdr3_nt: TGTGCCAGCAGTTACACGCTCGCGGGAAAGACTGAAGCTTTCTTT; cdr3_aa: CASSYTLAGKTEAFF
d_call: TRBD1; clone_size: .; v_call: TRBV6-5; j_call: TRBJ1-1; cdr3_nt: TGTGCCAGCAGCCGGGACAGGCAGAACACTGAAGCTTTCTTT; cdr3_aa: CASSRDRQNTEAFF
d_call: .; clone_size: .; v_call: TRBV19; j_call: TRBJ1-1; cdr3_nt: TGTGCCAGTAGCTCGGGACTGCCGCGGGGCACTGAAGCTTTCTTT; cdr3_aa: CASSSGLPRGTEAFF
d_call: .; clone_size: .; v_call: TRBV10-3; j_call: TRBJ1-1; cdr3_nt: TGTGCCATCAGTGGTGGAAGGGGGACTGAAGCTTTCTTT; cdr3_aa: CAISGGRGTEAFF
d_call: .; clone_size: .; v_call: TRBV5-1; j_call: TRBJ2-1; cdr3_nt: TGCGCCAGCAGCTTGGCCTGGGGCGGGGGCCCCTCCTACAATGAGCAGTTCTTC; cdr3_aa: CASSLAWGGGPSYNEQFF
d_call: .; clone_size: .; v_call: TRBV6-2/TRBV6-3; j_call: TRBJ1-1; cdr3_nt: TGTGCCAGCAGTTACTTGGGACATGCGGACACTGAAGCTTTCTTT; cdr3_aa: CASSYLGHADTEAFF
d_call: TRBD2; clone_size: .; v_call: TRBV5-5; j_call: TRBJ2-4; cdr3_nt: TGTGCCAGCAGCCCCCGGGGAGGGCTGGTCATTCAGTACTTC; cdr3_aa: CASSPRGGLVIQYF
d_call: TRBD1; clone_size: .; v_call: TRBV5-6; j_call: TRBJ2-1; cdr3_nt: TGTGCCAGCAGCATACCAGTCTTTCCGACAGGGAGCTCCTACAATGAGCAGTTCTTC; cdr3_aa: CASSIPVFPTGSSYNEQFF
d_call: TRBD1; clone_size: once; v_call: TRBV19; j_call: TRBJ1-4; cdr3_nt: TGTGCCAGTAGTTCAGGACAGGGGGAGGTTAATGAAAAACTGTTTTTT; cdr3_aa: CASSSGQGEVNEKLFF
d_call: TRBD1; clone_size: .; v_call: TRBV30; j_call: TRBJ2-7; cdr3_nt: TGTGCCTGGAGCCAGGGACAGGGGAGTATCGAGCAGTACTTC; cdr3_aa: CAWSQGQGSIEQYF
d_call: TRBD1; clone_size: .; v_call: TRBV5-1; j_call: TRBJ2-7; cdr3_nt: TGCGCCAGCAGCTTAGGGGACAGGGGGTTTCAATTCTACGAGCAGTACTTC; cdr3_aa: CASSLGDRGFQFYEQYF
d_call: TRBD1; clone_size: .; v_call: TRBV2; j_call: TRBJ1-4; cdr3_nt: TGTGCCAGCAGTAAGGGGGCCTCTAATGAAAAACTGTTTTTT; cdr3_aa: CASSKGASNEKLFF
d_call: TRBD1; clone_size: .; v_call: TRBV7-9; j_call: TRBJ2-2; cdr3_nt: TGTGCCAGCAGCCCAGTTGGACAGGACACCGGGGAGCTGTTTTTT; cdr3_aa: CASSPVGQDTGELFF
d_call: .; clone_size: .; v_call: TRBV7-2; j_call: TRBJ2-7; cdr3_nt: TGTGCCAGCAGCTTAGCCGGTCAGGGTGGTGCGGACGAGCAGTACTTC; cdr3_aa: CASSLAGQGGADEQYF
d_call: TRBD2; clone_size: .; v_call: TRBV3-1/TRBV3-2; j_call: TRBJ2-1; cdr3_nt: TGTGCCAGCAGCTTGCTAGCGGAGCGCTACAATGAGCAGTTCTTC; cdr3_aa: CASSLLAERYNEQFF
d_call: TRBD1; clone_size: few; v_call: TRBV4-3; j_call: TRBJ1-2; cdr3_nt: TGCGCCAGCAGCCAGAAACAGGGGGGAGACTATGGCTACACCTTC; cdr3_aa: CASSQKQGGDYGYTF
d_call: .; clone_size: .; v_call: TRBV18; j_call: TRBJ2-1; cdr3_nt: TGTGCCAGCTCACCACCGAGCAGCGCCAATGAGCAGTTCTTC; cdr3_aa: CASSPPSSANEQFF
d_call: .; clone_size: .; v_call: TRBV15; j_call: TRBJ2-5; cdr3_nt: TGTGCCACCAGCAGAGATCGGAGGGCCGAAGGGACCCAGTACTTC; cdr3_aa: CATSRDRRAEGTQYF
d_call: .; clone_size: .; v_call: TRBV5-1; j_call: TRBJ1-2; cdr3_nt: TGCGCCAGCAGCCCCGGGAGGGAGAACTATGGCTACACCTTC; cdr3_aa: CASSPGRENYGYTF
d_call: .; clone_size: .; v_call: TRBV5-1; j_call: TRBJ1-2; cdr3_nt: TGCGCCAGCAGCTTGGGCGACTATGGCTACACCTTC; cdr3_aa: CASSLGDYGYTF
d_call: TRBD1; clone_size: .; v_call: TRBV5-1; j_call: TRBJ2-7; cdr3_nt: TGCGCCAGCAGCTCGGACAGGGTCTTAAACGAGCAGTACTTC; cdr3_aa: CASSSDRVLNEQYF
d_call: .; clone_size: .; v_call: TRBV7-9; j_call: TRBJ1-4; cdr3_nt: TGTGCCAGCAGCGCTTACCCGGGTGAAAAACTGTTTTTT; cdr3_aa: CASSAYPGEKLFF
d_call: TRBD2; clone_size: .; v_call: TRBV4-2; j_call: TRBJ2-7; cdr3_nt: TGTGCCAGCAGCCCAGGACTAGCGGGGGGGCCCTACGAGCAGTACTTC; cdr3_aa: CASSPGLAGGPYEQYF